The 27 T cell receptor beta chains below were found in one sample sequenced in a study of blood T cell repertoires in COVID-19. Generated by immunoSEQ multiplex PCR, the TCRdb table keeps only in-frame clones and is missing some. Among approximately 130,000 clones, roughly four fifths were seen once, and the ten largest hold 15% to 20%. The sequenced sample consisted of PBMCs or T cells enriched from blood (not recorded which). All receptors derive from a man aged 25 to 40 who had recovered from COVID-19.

CDR3 nucleotide sequence: TGCGCCAGCAGCTTGTTCCAGGGCGGCGGTTCACCCCTCCACTTT. Protein sequence: CASSLFQGGGSPLHF. The chain uses TRBV5-1 and TRBJ1-6; tentative D call: TRBD1 (5 bases). Trimming left V 1 base short and J 9 bases short, with 14 bases between. Germline CDR1 and CDR2: SGHRS and YFSETQ. The CDR3 has 15 amino acids.

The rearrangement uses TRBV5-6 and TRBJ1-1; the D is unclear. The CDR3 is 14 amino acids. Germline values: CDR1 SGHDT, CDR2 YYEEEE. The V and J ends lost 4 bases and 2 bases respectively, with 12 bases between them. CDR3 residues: CASSPRWLNTEAFF. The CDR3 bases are TGTGCCAGCAGCCCCCGTTGGCTTAACACTGAAGCTTTCTTT.

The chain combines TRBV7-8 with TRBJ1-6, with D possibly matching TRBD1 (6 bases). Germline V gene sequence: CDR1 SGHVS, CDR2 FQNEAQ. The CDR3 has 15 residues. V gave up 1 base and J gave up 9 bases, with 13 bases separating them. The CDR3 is CASSLVGGLGSPLHF. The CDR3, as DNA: TGTGCCAGCAGCTTAGTCGGGGGGCTCGGTTCACCCCTCCACTTT.

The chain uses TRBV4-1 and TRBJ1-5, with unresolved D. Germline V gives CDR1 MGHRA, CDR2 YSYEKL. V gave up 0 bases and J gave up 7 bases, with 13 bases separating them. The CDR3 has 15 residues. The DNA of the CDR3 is TGCGCCAGCAGCCAAGAAGAAACGCGGGAGCAGCCCCAGCATTTT. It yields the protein CASSQEETREQPQHF.

The CDR3 sequence: CASSLQGMTNEKLFF. The DNA for the CDR3 is TGCGCCAGCAGCTTACAGGGCATGACTAATGAAAAACTGTTTTTT. The chain recombines TRBV5-1 with TRBJ1-4; D is perhaps TRBD1 (6 bases). Trimming shortened V by 2 bases and J by 2 bases, and 10 bases separated the two germline ends. This CDR3 spans 15 amino acids. Per germline, CDR1 SGHRS and CDR2 YFSETQ. The variable domain in full, completed from reference TRBV5-1 and TRBJ1-4, reads KAGVTQTPRYLIKTRGQQVTLSCSPISGHRSVSWYQQTPGQGLQFLFEYFSETQRNKGNFPGRFSGRQFSNSRSEMNVSTLELGDSALYLCASSLQGMTNEKLFFGSGTQLSVL.

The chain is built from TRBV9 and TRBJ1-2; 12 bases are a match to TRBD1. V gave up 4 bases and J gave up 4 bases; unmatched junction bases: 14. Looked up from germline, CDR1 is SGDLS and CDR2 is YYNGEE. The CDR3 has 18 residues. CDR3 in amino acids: CASSPRGQGAEIGYGYTF. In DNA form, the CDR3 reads TGTGCCAGCAGCCCGAGGGGACAGGGGGCGGAGATTGGCTATGGCTACACCTTC.

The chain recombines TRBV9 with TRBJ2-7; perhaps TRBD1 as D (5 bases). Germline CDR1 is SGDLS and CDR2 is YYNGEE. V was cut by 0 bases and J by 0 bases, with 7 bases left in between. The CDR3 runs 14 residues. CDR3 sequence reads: CASSVDGHSYEQYF. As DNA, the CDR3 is TGTGCCAGCAGCGTAGACGGACACTCCTACGAGCAGTACTTC. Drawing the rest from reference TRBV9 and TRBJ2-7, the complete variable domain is DSGVTQTPKHLITATGQRVTLRCSPRSGDLSVYWYQQSLDQGLQFLIQYYNGEERAKGNILERFSAQQFPDLHSELNLSSLELGDSALYFCASSVDGHSYEQYFGPGTRLTVT.

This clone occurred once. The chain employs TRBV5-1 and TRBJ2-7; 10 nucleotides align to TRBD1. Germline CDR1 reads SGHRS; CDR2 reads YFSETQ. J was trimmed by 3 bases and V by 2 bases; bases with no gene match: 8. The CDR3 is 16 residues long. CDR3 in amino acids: CASSLRPGQGNYEQYF. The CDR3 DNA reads TGCGCCAGCAGCTTAAGACCGGGACAGGGGAACTACGAGCAGTACTTC.

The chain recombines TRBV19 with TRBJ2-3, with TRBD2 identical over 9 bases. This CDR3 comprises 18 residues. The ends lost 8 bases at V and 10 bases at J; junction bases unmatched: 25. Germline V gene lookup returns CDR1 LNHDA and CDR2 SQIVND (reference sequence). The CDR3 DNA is TGTGCCAGTCAGGAAACAGGGCTAGCGGGAACCCGCCTGGGGGCGCAGTATTTT. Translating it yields CASQETGLAGTRLGAQYF.

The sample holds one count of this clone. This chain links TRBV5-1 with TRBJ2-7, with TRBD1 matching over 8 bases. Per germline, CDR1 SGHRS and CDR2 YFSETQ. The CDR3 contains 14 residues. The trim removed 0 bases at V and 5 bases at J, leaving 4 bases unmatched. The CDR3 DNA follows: TGCGCCAGCAGCTTGGAGACAGGGGCCAACGAGCAGTACGTC. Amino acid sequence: CASSLETGANEQYV.

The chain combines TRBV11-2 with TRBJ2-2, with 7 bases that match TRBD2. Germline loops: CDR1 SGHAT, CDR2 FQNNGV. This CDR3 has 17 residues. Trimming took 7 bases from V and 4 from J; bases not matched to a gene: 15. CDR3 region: CASNHPLAEQSTGELFF. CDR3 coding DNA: TGTGCCAGCAACCATCCCCTAGCGGAGCAATCCACCGGGGAGCTGTTTTTT.

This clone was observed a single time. CDR3 sequence: CASSVAARGTEAFF. DNA of the CDR3: TGTGCCAGCAGCGTAGCTGCTAGAGGGACTGAAGCTTTCTTT. The chain has TRBV9 and TRBJ1-1; D not certain. V dropped 0 bases and J dropped 5 bases, with 11 bases sitting between them. This CDR3 is built from 14 residues. Germline V CDR1 and CDR2: SGDLS, YYNGEE.

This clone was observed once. This CDR3 is CASSIDAGGTEAFF. CDR3 sequence (DNA): TGTGCCAGTAGTATAGATGCCGGTGGCACTGAAGCTTTCTTT. The V gene is TRBV19, the J gene TRBJ1-1; no definite D call. This CDR3 has 14 amino acids. Per germline, CDR1 LNHDA and CDR2 SQIVND (reference sequence). V shed 0 bases and J shed 4 bases, with 9 bases lying between them.

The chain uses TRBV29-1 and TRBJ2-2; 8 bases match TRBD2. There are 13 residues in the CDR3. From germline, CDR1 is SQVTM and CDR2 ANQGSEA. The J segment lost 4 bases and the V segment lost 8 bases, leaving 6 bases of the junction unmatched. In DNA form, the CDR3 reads TGCAGCACACGGGAGGGCTTCACCGGGGAGCTGTTTTTT. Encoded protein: CSTREGFTGELFF.

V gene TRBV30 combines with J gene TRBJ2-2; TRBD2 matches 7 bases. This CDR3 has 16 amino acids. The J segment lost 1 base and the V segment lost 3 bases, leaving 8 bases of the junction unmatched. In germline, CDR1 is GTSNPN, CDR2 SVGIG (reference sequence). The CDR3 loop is CAWRPQGGKNTGELFF. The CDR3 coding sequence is TGTGCCTGGAGGCCCCAGGGAGGGAAGAACACCGGGGAGCTGTTTTTT. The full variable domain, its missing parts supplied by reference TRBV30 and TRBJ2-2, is SQTIHQWPATLVQPVGSPLSLECTVEGTSNPNLYWYRQAAGRGLQLLFYSVGIGQISSEVPQNLSASRPQDRQFILSSKKLLLSDSGFYLCAWRPQGGKNTGELFFGEGSRLTVL.

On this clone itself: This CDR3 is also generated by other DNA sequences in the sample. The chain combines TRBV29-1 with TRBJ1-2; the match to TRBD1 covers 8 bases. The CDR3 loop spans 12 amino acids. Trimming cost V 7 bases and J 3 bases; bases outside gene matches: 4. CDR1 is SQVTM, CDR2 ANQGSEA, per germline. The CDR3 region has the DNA TGCAGCGCGGACAGGGTGGACTATGGCTACACCTTC. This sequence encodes CSADRVDYGYTF.

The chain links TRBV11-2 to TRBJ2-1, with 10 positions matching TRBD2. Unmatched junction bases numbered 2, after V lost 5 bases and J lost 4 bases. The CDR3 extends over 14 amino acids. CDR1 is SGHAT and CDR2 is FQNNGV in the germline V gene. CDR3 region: CASSPSGSYNEQFF. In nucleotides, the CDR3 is TGTGCCAGCAGCCCTAGCGGGAGTTACAATGAGCAGTTCTTC. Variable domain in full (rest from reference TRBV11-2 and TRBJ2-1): EAGVAQSPRYKIIEKRQSVAFWCNPISGHATLYWYQQILGQGPKLLIQFQNNGVVDDSQLPKDRFSAERLKGVDSTLKIQPAKLEDSAVYLCASSPSGSYNEQFFGPGTRLTVL.

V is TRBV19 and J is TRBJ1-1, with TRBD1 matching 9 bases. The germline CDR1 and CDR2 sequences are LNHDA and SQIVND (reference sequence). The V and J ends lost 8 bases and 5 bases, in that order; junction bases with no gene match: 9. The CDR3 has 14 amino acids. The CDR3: CASGTDRGGTEAFF. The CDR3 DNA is TGTGCCAGTGGTACGGACAGGGGCGGAACTGAAGCTTTCTTT.

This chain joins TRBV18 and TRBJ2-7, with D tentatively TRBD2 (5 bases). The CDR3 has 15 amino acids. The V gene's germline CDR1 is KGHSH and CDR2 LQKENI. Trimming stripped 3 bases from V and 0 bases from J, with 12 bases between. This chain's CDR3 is CASSPATGSSYEQYV. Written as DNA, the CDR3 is TGTGCCAGCTCACCTGCAACTGGGAGCTCCTACGAGCAGTACGTC.

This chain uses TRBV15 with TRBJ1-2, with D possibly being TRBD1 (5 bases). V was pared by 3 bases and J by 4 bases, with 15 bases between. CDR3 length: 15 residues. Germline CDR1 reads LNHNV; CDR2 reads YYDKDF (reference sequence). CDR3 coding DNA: TGTGCCACCAGCAGCACACCTAAGACAGTCTATGGCTACACCTTC. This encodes CATSSTPKTVYGYTF.

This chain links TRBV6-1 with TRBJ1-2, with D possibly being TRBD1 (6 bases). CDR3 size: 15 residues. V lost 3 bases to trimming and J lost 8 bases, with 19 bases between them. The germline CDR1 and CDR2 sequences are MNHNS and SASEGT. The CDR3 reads CASSDGGQVVYGYTF. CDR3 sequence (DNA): TGTGCCAGCAGTGATGGGGGACAAGTCGTTTACGGCTACACCTTC.

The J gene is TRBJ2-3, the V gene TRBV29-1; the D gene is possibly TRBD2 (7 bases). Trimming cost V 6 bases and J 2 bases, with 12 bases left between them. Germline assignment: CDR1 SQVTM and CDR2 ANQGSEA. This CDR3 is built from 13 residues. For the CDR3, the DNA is TGCAGCGTCGAGGGGGGGTTCACAGATACGCAGTATTTT. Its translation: CSVEGGFTDTQYF.

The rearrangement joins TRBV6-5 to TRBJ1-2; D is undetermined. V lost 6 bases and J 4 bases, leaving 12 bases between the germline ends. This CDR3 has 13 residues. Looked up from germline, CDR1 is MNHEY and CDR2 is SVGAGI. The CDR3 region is CASRGRSGYGYTF. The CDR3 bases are TGTGCCAGCAGGGGCAGGAGCGGCTATGGCTACACCTTC.

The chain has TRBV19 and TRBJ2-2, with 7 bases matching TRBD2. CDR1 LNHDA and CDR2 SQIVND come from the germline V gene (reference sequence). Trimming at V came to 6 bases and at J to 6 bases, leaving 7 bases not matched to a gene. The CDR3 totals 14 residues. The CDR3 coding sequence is TGTGCCAGTAGCGCCCGACTAGCCTCCGGGGAGCTGTTTTTT. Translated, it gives CASSARLASGELFF.

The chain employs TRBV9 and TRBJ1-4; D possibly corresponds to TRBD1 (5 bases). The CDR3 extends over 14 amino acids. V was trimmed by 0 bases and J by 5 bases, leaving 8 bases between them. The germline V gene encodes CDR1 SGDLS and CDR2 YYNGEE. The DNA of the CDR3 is TGTGCCAGCAGCGTAGACAGGCACAATGAAAAACTGTTTTTT. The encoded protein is CASSVDRHNEKLFF.

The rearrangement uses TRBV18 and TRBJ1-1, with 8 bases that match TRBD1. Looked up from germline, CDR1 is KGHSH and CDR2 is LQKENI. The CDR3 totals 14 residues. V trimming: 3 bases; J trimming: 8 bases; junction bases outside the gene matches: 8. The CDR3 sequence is CASSPDRGTGEAFF. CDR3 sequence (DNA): TGTGCCAGCTCACCTGACAGGGGTACGGGAGAAGCTTTCTTT.

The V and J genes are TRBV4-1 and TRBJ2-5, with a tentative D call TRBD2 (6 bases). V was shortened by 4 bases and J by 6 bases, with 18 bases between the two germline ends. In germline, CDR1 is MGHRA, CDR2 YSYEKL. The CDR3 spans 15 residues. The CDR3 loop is CASSLTAGAGKTQYF. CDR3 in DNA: TGCGCCAGCAGCCTAACCGCCGGCGCGGGAAAGACCCAGTACTTC.